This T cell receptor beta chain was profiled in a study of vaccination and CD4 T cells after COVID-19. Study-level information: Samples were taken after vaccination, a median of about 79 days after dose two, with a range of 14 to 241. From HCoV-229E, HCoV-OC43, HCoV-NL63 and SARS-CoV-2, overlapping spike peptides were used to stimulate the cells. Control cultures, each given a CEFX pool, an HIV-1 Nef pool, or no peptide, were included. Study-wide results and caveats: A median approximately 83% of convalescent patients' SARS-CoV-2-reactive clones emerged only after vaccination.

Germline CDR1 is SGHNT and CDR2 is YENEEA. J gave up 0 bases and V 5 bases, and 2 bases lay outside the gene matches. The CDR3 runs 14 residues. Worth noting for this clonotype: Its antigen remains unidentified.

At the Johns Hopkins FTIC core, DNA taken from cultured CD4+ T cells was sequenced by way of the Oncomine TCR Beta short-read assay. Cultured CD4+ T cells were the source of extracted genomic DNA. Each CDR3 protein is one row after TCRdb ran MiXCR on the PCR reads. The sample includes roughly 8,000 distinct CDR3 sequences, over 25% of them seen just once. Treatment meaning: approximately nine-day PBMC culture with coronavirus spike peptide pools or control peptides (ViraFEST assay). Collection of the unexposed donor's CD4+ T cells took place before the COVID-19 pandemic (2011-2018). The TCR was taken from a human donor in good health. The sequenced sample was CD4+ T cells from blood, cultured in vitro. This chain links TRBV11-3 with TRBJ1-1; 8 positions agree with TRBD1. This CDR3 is CASSRTGMNTEAFF. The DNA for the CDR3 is TGTGCCAGCAGCCGGACAGGGATGAACACTGAAGCTTTCTTT.